These 25 T cell receptor beta chains were all obtained from the same sample, sequenced in a study of cytomegalovirus exposure and HLA in healthy donors. Both 60 Vbeta primers and 13 Jbeta primers went into the PCR. The assay was immunoSEQ multiplex PCR, and TCRdb's table has in-frame clones only and misses some. This sample has over 120,000 clones, with 8.5% to 10% found just once. The sequenced sample consisted of PBMCs. These receptors were taken from a man aged 50 to 60 in good health and CMV-seronegative.

The chain employs TRBV28 and TRBJ2-2; TRBD1 agrees at 10 bases. Germline trimming cut 6 bases from V and 5 bases from J; bases unmatched to any gene: 3. Germline V lookup: CDR1 MDHEN, CDR2 SYDVKM. CDR3 length: 14 residues. In nucleotides, the CDR3 is TGTGCCAGCAGGACAGGGGGCTTGACCGGGGAGCTGTTTTTT. Protein sequence: CASRTGGLTGELFF.

This clone was detected a few times. The chain is built from TRBV27 and TRBJ1-1, with D unresolved. With 8 bases removed from V and 5 bases from J, the gap between germline ends came to 9 bases. Germline CDR1 reads MNHEY; CDR2 reads SMNVEV (reference sequence). CDR3 length: 11 residues. Here the CDR3 DNA reads TGTGCCAGCTACCTCGGGACTGAAGCTTTCTTT. Protein product: CASYLGTEAFF.

This clone was observed a few times. The chain recombines TRBV29-1 with TRBJ2-1, with a possible D match to TRBD1 (5 bases). Germline V gene data show CDR1 as SQVTM and CDR2 as ANQGSEA. V shed 4 bases and J shed 2 bases, with 12 bases lying between them. There are 14 residues in the CDR3. CDR3 coding DNA: TGCAGCGTTGCTGGGGCCCGAACCTACAATGAGCAGTTCTTC. Amino acid sequence: CSVAGARTYNEQFF.

This clone was detected only a few times. The chain uses TRBV30 and TRBJ1-1; possibly TRBD1 for D (6 bases). V dropped 3 bases and J dropped 6 bases, with 11 bases sitting between them. This CDR3 region has 12 residues. In germline, CDR1 is GTSNPN, CDR2 SVGIG (reference sequence). CDR3 in amino acids: CAWRGTSPEAFF. CDR3 bases: TGTGCCTGGAGAGGGACAAGCCCTGAAGCTTTCTTT. The complete variable domain, with remaining parts taken from reference TRBV30 and TRBJ1-1, reads SQTIHQWPATLVQPVGSPLSLECTVEGTSNPNLYWYRQAAGRGLQLLFYSVGIGQISSEVPQNLSASRPQDRQFILSSKKLLLSDSGFYLCAWRGTSPEAFFGQGTRLTVV.

This clone has just a few counts. The chain couples TRBV2 to TRBJ2-3; 9 bases match TRBD1. Losses at the gene ends were 6 bases for V and 4 bases for J; bases not matched to a gene: 8. This CDR3 is built from 15 residues. From germline, CDR1 is SNHLY and CDR2 FYNNEI. The CDR3: CASSPGQGRADTQYF. The DNA for the CDR3 is TGTGCCAGCAGCCCCGGACAGGGGAGGGCAGATACGCAGTATTTT.

The CDR3 sequence is CASSFLQVSGNTIYF. CDR3 bases: TGTGCCAGCAGCTTTTTACAGGTTTCTGGAAACACCATATATTTT. The chain employs TRBV7-2 and TRBJ1-3, with D perhaps TRBD1 (5 bases). CDR1 is SGHTA and CDR2 is FQGNSA in the germline V gene. Trimming left V 3 bases short and J 1 base short, with 10 bases between. This CDR3 is 15 amino acids long.

This clone was picked up a small number of times. The chain uses TRBV6-1 and TRBJ2-2, with D perhaps TRBD1 (6 bases). Per the germline V gene, CDR1 is MNHNS and CDR2 is SASEGT. There are 13 residues in the CDR3. Trimming removed 7 bases from V and 6 bases from J, with 12 bases in between. The CDR3 bases are TGTGCCAGCAACGAGAGGGGGTCCGGGGAGCTGTTTTTT. This gives the protein CASNERGSGELFF.

This clone was observed a few times. The chain recombines TRBV5-1 with TRBJ2-1; TRBD2 matches at 14 bases. The CDR3 spans 17 residues. Trimming at V came to 4 bases and at J to 3 bases, leaving 6 bases not matched to a gene. Germline V gene data show CDR1 as SGHRS and CDR2 as YFSETQ. The chain's CDR3 is CASSPGLAGDNYNEQFF. CDR3 coding DNA: TGCGCCAGCAGCCCGGGACTAGCGGGAGATAACTACAATGAGCAGTTCTTC.

There are a few counts of this clone. The J gene is TRBJ2-7, the V gene TRBV11-2, with 11 nucleotides matching TRBD1. The CDR3 has 16 amino acids. The germline gives CDR1 SGHAT, CDR2 FQNNGV. Trimming at V came to 5 bases and at J to 5 bases, leaving 11 bases not matched to a gene. In DNA, the CDR3 is TGTGCCAGCAGCCTCTTAGATCGGACAGGGGGCAACGAGCAGTACTTC. Its translation: CASSLLDRTGGNEQYF. Full variable domain (outside the CDR3, taken from reference TRBV11-2 and TRBJ2-7): EAGVAQSPRYKIIEKRQSVAFWCNPISGHATLYWYQQILGQGPKLLIQFQNNGVVDDSQLPKDRFSAERLKGVDSTLKIQPAKLEDSAVYLCASSLLDRTGGNEQYFGPGTRLTVT.

V and J are TRBV7-8 and TRBJ2-7; perhaps TRBD1 as D (6 bases). Germline assignment: CDR1 SGHVS and CDR2 FQNEAQ. The CDR3 covers 15 residues. Trimming shortened V by 3 bases and J by 2 bases, and 14 bases separated the two germline ends. CDR3: CASSFSRTDPYEQYF. The CDR3 DNA sequence: TGTGCCAGCAGCTTTAGTAGGACAGATCCCTACGAGCAGTACTTC.

This clone was seen a handful of times. The V call is TRBV5-4, the J call TRBJ2-7; D is undetermined. This CDR3 contains 15 residues. In germline, CDR1 is SGHNT, CDR2 YYREEE (reference sequence). V shed 0 bases and J shed 2 bases, with 12 bases lying between them. CDR3 nucleotides: TGTGCCAGCAGCTTGGCCTACACAGAAGCCTACGAGCAGTACTTC. This encodes CASSLAYTEAYEQYF. Using reference TRBV5-4 and TRBJ2-7 for the parts outside the CDR3, the full variable domain is ETGVTQSPTHLIKTRGQQVTLRCSSQSGHNTVSWYQQALGQGPQFIFQYYREEENGRGNFPPRFSGLQFPNYSSELNVNALELDDSALYLCASSLAYTEAYEQYFGPGTRLTVT.

V gene TRBV27 combines with J gene TRBJ2-1; possible D gene TRBD2, 6 bases. Germline CDR1 and CDR2: MNHEY and SMNVEV (reference sequence). This CDR3 has 14 amino acids. Trimming removed 2 bases from V and 6 bases from J, with 11 bases in between. CDR3 sequence (DNA): TGTGCCAGCAGTTTAGGCGGACTAACCAATGAGCAGTTCTTC. Encoded protein: CASSLGGLTNEQFF.

This clone has just a few counts. V is TRBV30 and J is TRBJ1-1, with D tentatively TRBD1 (6 bases). Germline V gives CDR1 GTSNPN, CDR2 SVGIG (reference sequence). The CDR3 totals 14 residues. V lost 3 bases and J 6 bases, leaving 17 bases between the germline ends. The CDR3 reads CAWRASAQGAEAFF. The CDR3 nucleotides are TGTGCCTGGAGGGCCTCGGCACAGGGAGCTGAAGCTTTCTTT.

This clone was recorded a few times. The V and J genes are TRBV19 and TRBJ2-3, with a weak D call TRBD1 (6 bases). The CDR3 spans 15 residues. In germline, CDR1 is LNHDA, CDR2 SQIVND (reference sequence). Trimming took off 4 bases at V and 6 bases at J, with 17 bases between the two ends. The CDR3 nucleotides read TGTGCCAGTAGTAAACGGGACATTCTAATGGATACGCAGTATTTT. Residues: CASSKRDILMDTQYF.

This clone has only a few counts. The chain links TRBV11-3 to TRBJ2-2; D is perhaps TRBD2 (6 bases). This CDR3 region has 14 residues. CDR1 SGHNT and CDR2 YENEEA come from the germline V gene. The V and J ends lost 0 bases and 5 bases respectively, with 7 bases between them. The chain's CDR3 is CASSLDGRTGELFF. DNA of the CDR3: TGTGCCAGCAGCTTAGATGGGAGGACCGGGGAGCTGTTTTTT.

The chain employs TRBV7-3 and TRBJ2-5, with 7 bases aligning to TRBD2. The junction had 10 bases not matched to a gene; V was cut back by 5 bases and J by 1 base. CDR3 length: 16 residues. Germline values: CDR1 SGHTA, CDR2 FQGTGA. Here the CDR3 DNA reads TGTGCCAGCAGCCAAGGGCCGCCGGGAGGCCAAGAGACCCAGTACTTC. It encodes CASSQGPPGGQETQYF.

A few counts support this clone. The chain has TRBV7-2 and TRBJ2-5; TRBD2 agrees at 7 bases. Germline-derived CDR1 and CDR2 are SGHTA and FQGNSA. The V and J ends lost 6 bases and 3 bases, in that order; junction bases with no gene match: 10. CDR3 length equals 15 residues. The CDR3 DNA sequence: TGTGCCAGCAGTCCCTGGGCCAGCGGGGAAGAGACCCAGTACTTC. It is translated as CASSPWASGEETQYF. Full variable domain (missing parts from reference TRBV7-2 and TRBJ2-5): GAGVSQSPSNKVTEKGKDVELRCDPISGHTALYWYRQSLGQGLEFLIYFQGNSAPDKSGLPSDRFSAERTGGSVSTLTIQRTQQEDSAVYLCASSPWASGEETQYFGPGTRLLVL.

This sequence joins TRBV25-1 and TRBJ2-7, with TRBD2 matching 7 bases. CDR3 length: 14 amino acids. CDR1 MGHDK and CDR2 SYGVNS come from the germline V gene. The V segment lost 4 bases and the J segment 2 bases; nucleotides outside the gene matches: 5. This CDR3 is CASSALAETYEQYF. CDR3 nucleotide sequence: TGTGCCAGCAGTGCCCTAGCGGAAACCTACGAGCAGTACTTC.

This clone was observed a few times. CDR3 nucleotides: TGTGCCAGCAGTTACCGGCAGGGCGAAAACACCATATATTTT. Protein: CASSYRQGENTIYF. The chain recombines TRBV6-6 with TRBJ1-3, with D possibly TRBD1 on 5 matching bases. V lost 2 bases and J 6 bases, leaving 11 bases between the germline ends. Germline-derived CDR1 and CDR2 are MNHNY and SVGAGI (reference sequence). The CDR3 length is 14 residues.

This clone has more than one count but fewer than ten. The DNA for the CDR3 is TGCGCCAGCAGCTTGGGTATATCGACAGGGATGAACACTGAAGCTTTCTTT. Its translation is CASSLGISTGMNTEAFF. The chain uses TRBV5-1 and TRBJ1-1; 7 bases map to TRBD1. After removal of 0 bases from V and 0 bases from J, the junction contained 8 bases not matched to a gene. The CDR3 spans 17 residues. CDR1 and CDR2 (germline): SGHRS, YFSETQ.

V usage is TRBV18 and J usage is TRBJ1-5; D gene unclear. Trimming left V 3 bases short and J 7 bases short, with 16 bases between. The CDR3 length is 15 residues. Germline V gives CDR1 KGHSH, CDR2 LQKENI. The CDR3 nucleotides are TGTGCCAGCTCACCCCCGGGTAGTTCGGGGCAGCCCCAGCATTTT. It yields the protein CASSPPGSSGQPQHF.

V gene TRBV28 combines with J gene TRBJ2-3, with D perhaps matching TRBD2 (5 bases). Germline CDR1 reads MDHEN; CDR2 reads SYDVKM. Trimming took 5 bases from V and 2 from J, leaving 20 bases between them. The CDR3 loop spans 17 amino acids. CDR3: CASSPSRGPSLTDTQYF. CDR3 bases: TGTGCCAGCAGTCCAAGTCGCGGGCCTTCCCTCACAGATACGCAGTATTTT.

The chain is built from TRBV29-1 and TRBJ2-3, with TRBD2 as a possible D gene (7 bases). The CDR3 runs to 14 residues. Deletions cut 8 bases from V and 5 bases from J, with 20 bases between. Germline lookup yields CDR1 SQVTM and CDR2 ANQGSEA. The CDR3 nucleotides read TGCAGCATCCAAAGGACGGGGGGCCAAGATACGCAGTATTTT. Protein: CSIQRTGGQDTQYF.

This clone was seen a few times. This chain links TRBV6-5 with TRBJ1-2; no firm D call. Trimming pared 6 bases from V and 1 base from J, leaving 12 bases between. CDR3 size: 14 residues. The germline V gene encodes CDR1 MNHEY and CDR2 SVGAGI. CDR3 in DNA: TGTGCCAGCAGACCTGACACACTTAACTATGGCTACACCTTC. It yields the protein CASRPDTLNYGYTF.

This clone was counted only a few times. The same CDR3 can be traced to other DNA sequences in this sample. The chain is built from TRBV6-5 and TRBJ2-1; TRBD1 is a possible D gene (6 bases). The germline gives CDR1 MNHEY, CDR2 SVGAGI. The CDR3 contains 14 residues. Trimming stripped 6 bases from V and 0 bases from J, with 9 bases between. The CDR3 DNA reads as TGTGCCAGCAGAGAGGACAGCTCCTACAATGAGCAGTTCTTC. Its protein is CASREDSSYNEQFF.